Below, 32 T cell receptor beta chains from the same sample are listed, as sequenced in a study of T cells after yellow fever vaccination. A single record per CDR3 protein comes from TCRdb applying MiXCR to the 5' RACE reads. The sample holds 300,000 to 450,000 distinct CDR3 sequences, roughly 8% seen once. The material sequenced was PBMCs, taken about 41 days after the first yellow fever vaccination. These receptors were obtained from a man between 18 and 29 years old who received the YFV17D yellow fever vaccine.

This clonotype has a count of ten or more. This sequence joins TRBV5-1 and TRBJ2-1; 7 nucleotides align to TRBD1. This CDR3 has 12 amino acids. Trimming took 4 bases from V and 9 from J; bases not matched to a gene: 4. In germline, CDR1 is SGHRS, CDR2 YFSETQ. The CDR3 reads CASSQTGVEQFF. The CDR3 DNA reads TGCGCCAGCAGCCAAACAGGGGTTGAGCAGTTCTTC.

This clonotype was observed at least ten times. J is TRBJ2-7 and V is TRBV12-3 or TRBV12-4; D is unresolved. Trimming stripped 3 bases from V and 2 bases from J, with 5 bases between. This CDR3 has 12 amino acids. The CDR3 reads CASSFNTYEQYV. CDR3 DNA sequence: TGTGCCAGCAGTTTTAACACCTACGAGCAGTACGTC.

The chain has TRBV7-9 and TRBJ2-3, with D maybe TRBD2 (5 bases). The CDR3 length is 15 residues. Per the germline V gene, CDR1 is SEHNR and CDR2 is FQNEAQ (reference sequence). V lost 4 bases to trimming and J lost 1 base, with 12 bases between them. CDR3 amino acids: CASSSTTGGTDTQYF. The CDR3, as DNA: TGTGCCAGCAGCTCCACCACCGGGGGCACAGATACGCAGTATTTT.

The chain employs TRBV20-1 and TRBJ1-2; possible D gene TRBD1, 5 bases. The CDR3 has 12 amino acids. The V end lost 6 bases, the J end lost 8 bases, and 16 bases lay between the germline ends. In germline, CDR1 is DFQATT, CDR2 SNEGSKA (reference sequence). The CDR3 region has the DNA TGCAGTGCCTTCGACCGGGGCCACGGCTACACCTTC. Protein sequence: CSAFDRGHGYTF.

The chain combines TRBV12-3 or TRBV12-4 with TRBJ1-1, with unresolved D. The length of the CDR3 is 14 residues. V was shortened by 6 bases and J by 4 bases, with 15 bases between the two germline ends. DNA of the CDR3: TGTGCCAGCAGGAGGAGTCCCGCGGGCACTGAAGCTTTCTTT. Translating it yields CASRRSPAGTEAFF.

This clonotype came up a few times. The chain carries TRBV20-1 and TRBJ2-1; 10 bases align to TRBD2. V lost 5 bases, J lost 3 bases, and 1 base stayed unmatched. The CDR3 loop spans 13 amino acids. From germline, CDR1 is DFQATT and CDR2 SNEGSKA (reference sequence). Here the CDR3 DNA reads TGCAGTGCTCTAGCGGGGGTCTACAATGAGCAGTTCTTC. This codes for CSALAGVYNEQFF.

The chain recombines TRBV5-1 with TRBJ1-1, with a possible D match to TRBD1 (5 bases). The CDR3 is made up of 15 amino acids. From germline, CDR1 is SGHRS and CDR2 YFSETQ. The V end lost 3 bases, the J end lost 4 bases, and 16 bases lay between the germline ends. The CDR3 nucleotides are TGCGCCAGCAGCTACTTGGAGGGGAAGGGCACTGAAGCTTTCTTT. Protein product: CASSYLEGKGTEAFF.

With regard to this clonotype: A much larger clone differs from this one at a single base, so this may be a read error. The V and J genes are TRBV6-1 and TRBJ1-6, with TRBD1 matching 9 bases. This CDR3 is 15 amino acids long. Per the germline V gene, CDR1 is MNHNS and CDR2 is SASEGT. V lost 8 bases and J lost 2; bases outside the gene matches: 4. CDR3 sequence reads: CASGRDRAYNSPLHF. The CDR3, as DNA: TGTGCCAGCGGCAGGGACAGGGCCTATAATTCACCCCTCCACTTT.

There are many counts of this clonotype. This sequence joins TRBV5-1 and TRBJ2-5; either TRBD1 or TRBD2 may supply D (5 bases each). V was trimmed by 4 bases and J by 3 bases, leaving 10 bases between them. Germline assignment: CDR1 SGHRS and CDR2 YFSETQ. The length of the CDR3 is 13 residues. CDR3 bases: TGCGCCAGCAGCGGGGGACGGAAAGAGACCCAGTACTTC. Translation gives CASSGGRKETQYF.

The V call is TRBV5-1, the J call TRBJ2-6; 7 bases are shared with TRBD1. The CDR3 runs to 12 residues. CDR1 SGHRS and CDR2 YFSETQ come from the germline V gene. Trimming cost V 2 bases and J 16 bases; bases outside gene matches: 6. CDR3 nucleotide sequence: TGCGCCAGCAGCTTTGACAGGGATGGGCTGACTTTC. It translates to CASSFDRDGLTF.

This clonotype was seen only a few times. This chain joins TRBV29-1 and TRBJ2-1; D gene uncertain. Deletions cut 2 bases from V and 7 bases from J, with 9 bases between. Germline CDR1 is SQVTM and CDR2 is ANQGSEA. This CDR3 is 12 amino acids long. The chain's CDR3 is CSVEKGSNEQFF. The CDR3 coding sequence is TGCAGCGTTGAAAAGGGTTCGAATGAGCAGTTCTTC.

This clonotype was seen more than once but under ten times. The chain uses TRBV5-1 and TRBJ2-3; 12 nucleotides line up with TRBD2. From germline, CDR1 is SGHRS and CDR2 YFSETQ. V lost 0 bases to trimming and J lost 0 bases; unmatched junction nucleotides: 5. The CDR3 spans 18 residues. The CDR3, as DNA: TGCGCCAGCAGCTTGGGACTAGCGGGGGCCACTAGCACAGATACGCAGTATTTT. This sequence encodes CASSLGLAGATSTDTQYF.

This clonotype was seen a few times. This rearrangement joins TRBV5-1 to TRBJ2-7; possibly TRBD1 for D (6 bases). CDR1 is SGHRS, CDR2 YFSETQ, per germline. The CDR3 runs 14 residues. Trimming left V 4 bases short and J 7 bases short, with 18 bases between. The CDR3 coding sequence is TGCGCCAGCAGCATAACAGGGAACCTTCGGGAGCAGTACTTC. Translation: CASSITGNLREQYF.

In this sample, this clonotype turned up a few times. This chain joins TRBV7-9 and TRBJ1-1; maybe TRBD1 (5 bases). Trimming took off 7 bases at V and 1 base at J, with 19 bases between the two ends. This CDR3 region has 16 residues. Germline V CDR1 and CDR2: SEHNR, FQNEAQ (reference sequence). For the CDR3, the DNA is TGTGCCAGCATAGGGGTGGAGGCAGGAAAGAACACTGAAGCTTTCTTT. This encodes CASIGVEAGKNTEAFF. Full variable domain (missing parts from reference TRBV7-9 and TRBJ1-1): DTGVSQNPRHKITKRGQNVTFRCDPISEHNRLYWYRQTLGQGPEFLTYFQNEAQLEKSRLLSDRFSAERPKGSFSTLEIQRTEQGDSAMYLCASIGVEAGKNTEAFFGQGTRLTVV.

V and J are TRBV5-1 and TRBJ2-5, with 8 bases that match TRBD2. Germline V lookup: CDR1 SGHRS, CDR2 YFSETQ. The CDR3 is 15 amino acids. After removal of 1 base from V and 4 bases from J, the junction contained 6 bases not matched to a gene. The CDR3: CASSLQRGGSETQYF. The CDR3 nucleotides read TGCGCCAGCAGCTTGCAGCGCGGGGGGTCAGAGACCCAGTACTTC.

This clonotype was seen more than once but under ten times. The genes are TRBV20-1 and TRBJ1-1; no firm D call. The CDR3 extends over 9 amino acids. Per germline, CDR1 DFQATT and CDR2 SNEGSKA (reference sequence). Trimming stripped 6 bases from V and 4 bases from J, with 3 bases between. The CDR3 is CSAPTEAFF. CDR3 DNA sequence: TGCAGTGCCCCCACTGAAGCTTTCTTT.

Regarding this clonotype: One end of the junction does not line up with germline, which may come from a read error. The chain employs TRBV7-9 and TRBJ2-5; 11 positions agree with TRBD2. The germline gives CDR1 SEHNR, CDR2 FQNEAQ (reference sequence). This CDR3 contains 13 residues. CDR3 amino acids: CASSLSSGGSRNF. The CDR3 coding sequence is TGTGCCAGCAGCTTATCTAGCGGGGGGTCCCGTAACTTC.

The gene calls are TRBV4-1 and TRBJ2-2; 10 nucleotides match TRBD1. Trimming at V came to 3 bases and at J to 5 bases, leaving 3 bases not matched to a gene. CDR3 length: 15 amino acids. Per the germline V gene, CDR1 is MGHRA and CDR2 is YSYEKL. CDR3 amino acids: CASSHRQGATGELFF. The CDR3 DNA is TGCGCCAGCAGCCATCGACAGGGGGCTACCGGGGAGCTGTTTTTT.

The CDR3: CASSIPGRNYGYTF. Here the CDR3 DNA reads TGTGCCAGTAGTATTCCGGGACGGAACTATGGCTACACCTTC. The chain carries TRBV19 and TRBJ1-2, with a weak D call TRBD1 (5 bases). Germline CDR1 LNHDA, CDR2 SQIVND (reference sequence). The CDR3 consists of 14 residues. Trimming cost V 3 bases and J 2 bases, with 10 bases left between them. The full variable domain, with the rest looked up from reference TRBV19 and TRBJ1-2, is DGGITQSPKYLFRKEGQNVTLSCEQNLNHDAMYWYRQDPGQGLRLIYYSQIVNDFQKGDIAEGYSVSREKKESFPLTVTSAQKNPTAFYLCASSIPGRNYGYTFGSGTRLTVV.

The chain combines TRBV3-1 with TRBJ1-4, with D tentatively TRBD1 (5 bases). The germline V and J ends were trimmed by 3 bases and 8 bases, with 19 bases remaining between them. Germline loops: CDR1 LGHDT, CDR2 YNNKEL (reference sequence). The length of the CDR3 is 16 residues. CDR3 sequence reads: CASSHGSGARREKLFF. For the CDR3, the DNA is TGTGCCAGCAGCCATGGGAGCGGGGCGCGAAGGGAAAAACTGTTTTTT.

This clonotype has just a few counts. The CDR3 spells CASSLQTGRTDTQYF. In DNA, the CDR3 is TGTGCCAGCAGCTTACAGACAGGGCGGACAGATACGCAGTATTTT. The chain is built from TRBV7-2 and TRBJ2-3; 7 positions match TRBD1. The CDR3 totals 15 residues. Trimming at V came to 2 bases and at J to 3 bases, leaving 5 bases not matched to a gene. From germline, CDR1 is SGHTA and CDR2 FQGNSA.

In this sample, this clonotype turned up a few times. The CDR3 sequence: CASNGQPLSGANVLTF. The CDR3 DNA is TGTGCCAGCAATGGACAGCCCCTGAGTGGGGCCAACGTCCTGACTTTC. This chain joins TRBV28 and TRBJ2-6; TRBD1 might be the D (6 bases). CDR3 length equals 16 residues. V lost 7 bases, J lost 3 bases, and 16 bases lay in between. In germline, CDR1 is MDHEN, CDR2 SYDVKM.

The gene calls are TRBV28 and TRBJ1-2; unclear D gene. This CDR3 is built from 12 residues. Trimming shortened V by 6 bases and J by 8 bases, and 13 bases separated the two germline ends. CDR1 is MDHEN, CDR2 SYDVKM, per germline. The CDR3 nucleotides are TGTGCCAGCAGCCTGGCTGGGGAGGGCTACACCTTC. Protein sequence: CASSLAGEGYTF.

The chain joins TRBV6-5 to TRBJ2-1, with 8 bases lining up with TRBD1. V gave up 4 bases and J gave up 4 bases; unmatched junction bases: 3. The CDR3 consists of 14 residues. The V gene's germline CDR1 is MNHEY and CDR2 SVGAGI. CDR3 sequence reads: CASSSGDRYNEQFF. CDR3 nucleotides: TGTGCCAGCAGTTCCGGGGACAGGTACAATGAGCAGTTCTTC.

This clonotype occurred a few times. The chain recombines TRBV10-3 with TRBJ1-1; possible D gene TRBD1, 6 bases. This CDR3 has 13 residues. Germline assignment: CDR1 ENHRY and CDR2 SYGVKD. V lost 10 bases, J lost 5 bases, and 17 bases lay in between. The CDR3 DNA reads TGTGCCACATCCAAAGGAGGGGGGACTGAAGCTTTCTTT. This sequence encodes CATSKGGGTEAFF.

The rearrangement joins TRBV11-2 to TRBJ1-3; weak D call: TRBD1 (5 bases). This CDR3 contains 15 residues. CDR1 and CDR2 (germline): SGHAT, FQNNGV. V was trimmed by 8 bases and J by 1 base, leaving 15 bases between them. CDR3 sequence: CASGQTGLSGNTIYF. CDR3 bases: TGTGCCAGCGGTCAAACAGGATTATCTGGAAACACCATATATTTT.

This clonotype has more than one count but fewer than ten. This chain uses TRBV18 with TRBJ1-2, with D possibly TRBD1 on 5 matching bases. Germline values: CDR1 KGHSH, CDR2 LQKENI. V was clipped by 2 bases and J by 2 bases, with 12 bases between them. The CDR3 runs to 15 residues. CDR3 protein: CASSPSAGTNYGYTF. The CDR3 nucleotides are TGTGCCAGCTCACCAAGTGCAGGGACGAACTATGGCTACACCTTC.

This rearrangement joins TRBV12-3 or TRBV12-4 to TRBJ2-5, with 8 bases identical to TRBD1. Losses at the gene ends were 7 bases for V and 4 bases for J; bases not matched to a gene: 5. CDR3 size: 13 residues. CDR3 amino acids: CASKLQGGETQYF. CDR3 nucleotide sequence: TGTGCCAGCAAATTACAGGGGGGAGAGACCCAGTACTTC.

The J gene is TRBJ2-3, the V gene TRBV7-2, with a weak D call TRBD2 (7 bases). CDR1 SGHTA and CDR2 FQGNSA come from the germline V gene. The CDR3 loop spans 14 amino acids. Trimming cost V 7 bases and J 8 bases, with 19 bases left between them. In DNA form, the CDR3 reads TGTGCCAGCACCCGAGGGGGGGGAATCAGTACGCAGTATTTT. Its protein is CASTRGGGISTQYF.

This clonotype came up a few times. The chain couples TRBV5-4 to TRBJ1-4; no reliable D call. V was trimmed by 0 bases and J by 6 bases, leaving 9 bases between them. CDR1 is SGHNT, CDR2 YYREEE, per germline (reference sequence). The CDR3 spans 14 residues. The CDR3 loop reads CASSLEAGDEKLFF. The DNA for the CDR3 is TGTGCCAGCAGCTTGGAGGCCGGGGATGAAAAACTGTTTTTT.

The chain links TRBV6-5 to TRBJ2-1; 8 bases map to TRBD2. The CDR3 has 17 residues. The germline CDR1 and CDR2 sequences are MNHEY and SVGAGI. V was pared by 4 bases and J by 0 bases, with 8 bases of the junction left unmatched. CDR3 coding DNA: TGTGCCAGCAGTTTTTCCTCGGGGGGGGTCTCCTACAATGAGCAGTTCTTC. Translation: CASSFSSGGVSYNEQFF.

The chain couples TRBV7-9 to TRBJ2-7; D possibly corresponds to TRBD2 (6 bases). V dropped 1 base and J dropped 12 bases, with 22 bases sitting between them. Germline CDR1 reads SEHNR; CDR2 reads FQNEAQ (reference sequence). There are 15 residues in the CDR3. CDR3: CASSLERASGQGRYF. Written as DNA, the CDR3 is TGTGCCAGCAGCTTAGAACGGGCCAGCGGGCAAGGGAGGTACTTC.